This T cell receptor beta chain was sequenced in a study of OX40 agonist ivuxolimab in advanced cancers. Concerning the study at large: Ivuxolimab, which targeted the costimulatory receptor OX40 (CD134), was an agonistic, fully human IgG2 monoclonal antibody. Partial responses occurred in three dose-escalation patients: two with cutaneous melanoma and one with hepatocellular carcinoma. Peripheral TCRbeta sequencing was intended to test whether TCR sequence diversity was altered and clonal T-cell expansion was caused by ivuxolimab. Intravenous ivuxolimab was administered to patients every 2 weeks at six dose levels: 0.01, 0.1, 0.3, 1.5, 3 and 10 mg/kg. In the dose-escalation cohort, about four fifths of patients were male, and the mean age was 60 years with a range of about 20 to 80. Prior anti-PD-1, anti-PD-L1 or anti-CTLA-4 therapy was permitted, and checkpoint inhibitors had been received by about 44% of dose-escalation patients. Among the approximately 50 dose-escalation patients, some 20 had hepatocellular carcinoma, approximately 15 melanoma, 9 renal cell carcinoma and 9 head and neck cancer. The monotherapy dose-escalation portion (N of about 50 patients) of the phase I ivuxolimab trial is reported in the paper. General findings and caveats noted by the study authors: At doses of 0.1 to 3.0 mg/kg, clonal expansion of both CD4+ and CD8+ blood T cells was observed from baseline to week 6. On average, CD8+ T cells showed more expanded clones than CD4+ T cells after ivuxolimab. Antigen specificity was not determined for the clonally expanded peripheral T cells. Low levels of normalized T-cell clonal expansion were also shown by some nonresponding patients. In the 0.1-3.0 mg/kg groups, partial responders had among the lowest normalized peripheral clonal expansion, particularly in CD8+ T cells.

To sequence the TCRbeta CDR3 region, genomic DNA was isolated from the sorted cells. TCRbeta CDR3 regions were sequenced using the immunoSEQ Assay. The clones in this table, taken by TCRdb from immuneACCESS, are in-frame only. Not every clone is retained; where verified, under half of the shortfall comes from an unresolved V gene, and the cause of the rest is unknown. A total of tens of thousands of clones appear in this sample, roughly four fifths of them only once. In total, the top ten clones hold 0.35% to 0.5% of the sample. The trial excluded patients who had a history of autoimmune disease or were on systemic immunosuppression. In every dose cohort, peripheral blood was drawn for TCR sequencing at baseline, cycle 4 day 1, and cycle 7 day 1. The samples were taken from a phase I, first-in-human, multicenter, open-label dose-escalation trial of ivuxolimab. Adults with locally advanced or metastatic head and neck squamous cell, hepatocellular, melanoma or renal cell carcinoma were enrolled in the trial. Before TCR sequencing, CD4+ T cells and CD8+ T cells were sorted from peripheral blood as separate populations.

Remarks on this clone: Its antigen is unknown. No base qualities exist here, and no much larger clone lies one base off it.

The germline V gene supplies CDR1 SGHTS and CDR2 YDEGEE. The CDR3 runs 15 amino acids, cysteine and phenylalanine included. Here the CDR3 DNA is all that survives: 45 bases in frame from base 1. From V the trimming removes 1 base and from J it removes 11 bases, while the gene matches leave 13 bases of the junction unaccounted for. Sequenced material: CD4+ or CD8+ T cells sorted from blood, taken in a trial of the OX40 agonist ivuxolimab. The TCR sequence derives from an adult with an advanced solid tumor such as melanoma, head and neck, liver or kidney cancer. The V and J segments used are TRBV5-8 and TRBJ2-3; TRBD2 aligns with 7 central bases. At the DNA level, the sequence is TGTGCCAGCAGCTTGCCCCGGACTAGTAAGGGAAAGCAGTATTTT. Translated, it reads CASSLPRTSKGKQYF.